This is a list of T cell receptor beta chains from one sample in a study of T-cell memory formation after mild COVID-19. TCRdb fed the 5' RACE reads into MiXCR, producing one record per CDR3 protein. This table holds about 100,000 distinct CDR3 sequences, 13% to 15% found once. The material sequenced was PBMCs or a T cell subset sorted from them (not recorded which). The receptors were sampled from a man younger than 35 who had mild COVID-19 (a few samples of this study predate the infection). Cell type and time point are not known. CDR3s include the opening cysteine and the closing phenylalanine or tryptophan. D genes are given only for firm matches. Part of the rows lack a size; the others show once, few, many or a class for expanded clones.

>TRBJ1-2|NA|TRBV3-1|NA
CASSLPRGRGYTF
TGTGCCAGCAGCCTCCCACGGGGGCGAGGCTACACCTTC
>TRBJ2-1|NA|TRBV5-1|many
CASSLTGNEQFF
TGTGCCAGCAGCTTGACAGGCAATGAGCAGTTCTTC
>TRBJ1-2|NA|TRBV6-5|few
CASSLSVGYGYTF
TGTGCCAGCAGCCTCAGCGTAGGCTATGGCTACACCTTC
>TRBJ1-1|NA|TRBV6-6|few
CASSYLSAGATEAFF
TGTGCCAGCAGTTACCTCTCCGCAGGGGCCACTGAAGCTTTCTTT
>TRBJ2-7|TRBD2|TRBV4-3|NA
CASSQVVSGVYEQYF
TGCGCCAGCAGCCAAGTGGTTAGCGGGGTCTACGAGCAGTACTTC
>TRBJ2-1|NA|TRBV25-1|NA
CASSETTYNEQFF
TGTGCCAGCAGTGAGACCACCTACAATGAGCAGTTCTTC
>TRBJ2-1|TRBD2|TRBV7-9|NA
CASSLVQRGGNEQFF
TGTGCCAGCAGCTTAGTCCAGCGGGGGGGCAATGAGCAGTTCTTC
>TRBJ1-6|NA|TRBV15|few
CATSSTQARNSPLHF
TGTGCCACCAGCAGTACACAGGCGCGGAATTCACCCCTCCACTTT
>TRBJ2-3|NA|TRBV7-3|few
CASSFSALDTQYF
TGTGCCAGCAGCTTTAGTGCGTTAGATACGCAGTATTTT
>TRBJ2-1|NA|TRBV9|NA
CASSVDRLANSYEQFF
TGTGCCAGCAGCGTAGATCGGCTAGCGAATAGTTATGAGCAGTTCTTC
>TRBJ1-1|TRBD1|TRBV29-1|few
CSDLTPGQGNTEAFF
TGCAGTGACCTAACGCCGGGACAGGGTAACACTGAAGCTTTCTTT
>TRBJ2-2|NA|TRBV4-1|few
CASSQEGRHPNTGELFF
TGCGCCAGCAGCCAAGAGGGTAGGCATCCGAACACCGGGGAGCTGTTTTTT
>TRBJ1-2|NA|TRBV6-5|few
CASSYSSPTGRIHGYTF
TGTGCCAGCAGTTACTCGAGTCCCACAGGGAGGATACATGGCTACACCTTC
>TRBJ2-6|NA|TRBV4-2|few
CASSQHTGTGANVLTF
TGTGCCAGCAGCCAACACACAGGGACCGGGGCCAACGTCCTGACTTTC
>TRBJ2-1|TRBD2|TRBV6-5|many
CASGVAGGSEQFF
TGTGCCAGTGGAGTCGCGGGGGGCTCAGAGCAGTTCTTC
>TRBJ1-1|NA|TRBV2|few
CASRYGITEAFF
TGTGCCAGCCGATACGGGATCACTGAAGCTTTCTTT
>TRBJ2-1|TRBD2|TRBV29-1|many
CSVEPHRAGGYNEQFF
TGCAGCGTTGAACCCCACCGGGCGGGGGGGTACAATGAGCAGTTCTTC